The T cell receptor beta chain described here comes from a study of T cells in Graves' hyperthyroidism and ophthalmopathy. Amplification of TCR beta CDR3 regions was performed using RNA transcripts as template. Using the HTBI primer set, a first-round RT-PCR was run on the TCR CDR3. TCRdb passed the multiplex PCR reads through MiXCR, listing each CDR3 protein once. Of about 690,000 distinct CDR3 sequences listed, around a sixth are singletons. From germline, CDR1 is ENHRY and CDR2 SYGVKD. CDR3 length equals 14 residues. The junction had 5 bases not matched to a gene; V was cut back by 6 bases and J by 3 bases. Researchers barred patients who had uncontrolled infection, other autoimmune disease, pregnancy or lactation.

The sample consisted of blood. This receptor was obtained from a man aged 45-60 years with Graves' hyperthyroidism. This rearrangement joins TRBV10-3 to TRBJ2-1, with TRBD1 identical over 7 bases. In DNA form, the CDR3 reads TGTGCCATCAGCAGGGACAGCAACTACAATGAGCAGTTCTTC. Encoded protein: CAISRDSNYNEQFF.